One sample yielded the 22 T cell receptor beta chains listed below, sequenced in a study of cytomegalovirus exposure and HLA in healthy donors. The primer mix had 60 Vbeta and 13 Jbeta primers. This table comes from immunoSEQ multiplex PCR, and its TCRdb copy is limited to in-frame clones, with some not included. The sample yields hundreds of thousands of clones, about three quarters seen once. Material for sequencing was PBMCs. The receptors shown here come from a male donor in good health and CMV-seronegative.

This chain connects TRBV6-6 to TRBJ1-1, with 8 bases identical to TRBD1. The CDR3 runs 14 residues. V lost 4 bases, J lost 4 bases, and 5 bases stayed unmatched. Germline V CDR1 and CDR2: MNHNY, SVGAGI (reference sequence). The CDR3 DNA follows: TGTGCCAGCAGTTTCAATGGACAGGGCACTGAAGCTTTCTTT. Residues: CASSFNGQGTEAFF.

The chain joins TRBV6-5 to TRBJ1-5; D perhaps matches TRBD1 (6 bases). Germline V lookup: CDR1 MNHEY, CDR2 SVGAGI. Trimming left V 6 bases short and J 2 bases short, with 8 bases between. The CDR3 runs 13 residues. Here the CDR3 DNA reads TGTGCCAGCAGCCGACAGGGCAATCAGCCCCAGCATTTT. This translates into CASSRQGNQPQHF.

This chain joins TRBV6-5 and TRBJ2-5, with 7 bases matching TRBD2. TRBJ2-7 matches the DNA end more closely, so the J call is doubtful. The length of the CDR3 is 13 residues. Germline V gives CDR1 MNHEY, CDR2 SVGAGI. For the CDR3, the DNA is TGTGCCAGCAGTCGGGGGGTGACGGGCGAGCAGTACTTC. It specifies CASSRGVTGEQYF.

The CDR3 coding sequence is TGTGCCAGCAGCCCGGGAGGGTCGGAGCCCCAGCATTTT. Protein sequence: CASSPGGSEPQHF. J is TRBJ1-5 and V is TRBV6-4; D remains unclear. Germline loops: CDR1 MRHNA, CDR2 SNTAGT. CDR3 size: 13 residues. The V end lost 6 bases, the J end lost 8 bases, and 14 bases lay between the germline ends.

This chain links TRBV7-9 with TRBJ2-1; D possibly corresponds to TRBD2 (5 bases). Germline CDR1 SEHNR, CDR2 FQNEAQ (reference sequence). The CDR3 is 15 residues long. The germline V and J ends were trimmed by 8 bases and 0 bases, with 14 bases remaining between them. In DNA, the CDR3 is TGTGCCAGCGTTAAGGAGGCGAACTCCTACAATGAGCAGTTCTTC. Amino acids: CASVKEANSYNEQFF.

Regarding this clone: One end of the junction does not line up with germline, which may come from a read error. The chain has TRBV7-9 and TRBJ2-7; TRBD1 might be the D (5 bases). Germline values: CDR1 SEHNR, CDR2 FQNEAQ (reference sequence). The CDR3 has 15 residues. The CDR3 here is CSSRVEEGRVYEQYF. CDR3 nucleotides: TGTTCCAGCAGGGTCGAGGAAGGTCGAGTGTACGAGCAGTACTTC.

The chain has TRBV5-1 and TRBJ2-6; D perhaps matches TRBD2 (6 bases). Trimming stripped 0 bases from V and 0 bases from J, with 10 bases between. The CDR3 is 17 amino acids. Germline V gene sequence: CDR1 SGHRS, CDR2 YFSETQ. CDR3 bases: TGCGCCAGCAGCTTGGCCCTAGCGACCTCTGGGGCCAACGTCCTGACTTTC. Its translation is CASSLALATSGANVLTF.

The chain employs TRBV28 and TRBJ2-5; 8 nucleotides match TRBD1. Looked up from germline, CDR1 is MDHEN and CDR2 is SYDVKM. This CDR3 has 15 residues. V lost 3 bases and J lost 5; bases outside the gene matches: 8. The CDR3 reads CASSFSGTGGETQYF. The CDR3 region has the DNA TGTGCCAGCAGTTTCTCCGGGACAGGAGGGGAGACCCAGTACTTC.

The rearrangement links TRBV28 to TRBJ2-1, with 8 bases aligning to TRBD1. The CDR3 is 18 amino acids. Germline CDR1 reads MDHEN; CDR2 reads SYDVKM. The J segment lost 8 bases and the V segment lost 4 bases, leaving 19 bases of the junction unmatched. In DNA form, the CDR3 reads TGTGCCAGCAGTTCCACCACTTTGGACAGGGACAAAGTCGATGAGCAGTTCTTC. This codes for CASSSTTLDRDKVDEQFF. The variable domain in full, with the rest retrieved from reference TRBV28 and TRBJ2-1, is DVKVTQSSRYLVKRTGEKVFLECVQDMDHENMFWYRQDPGLGLRLIYFSYDVKMKEKGDIPEGYSVSREKKERFSLILESASTNQTSMYLCASSSTTLDRDKVDEQFFGPGTRLTVL.

This chain connects TRBV7-9 to TRBJ1-2; TRBD1 matches at 12 bases. Germline loops: CDR1 SEHNR, CDR2 FQNEAQ (reference sequence). The CDR3 sequence is 17 residues long. Unmatched junction bases numbered 16, after V lost 8 bases and J lost 6 bases. The DNA for the CDR3 is TGTGCCAGCGGGGGCCCCTCCGGGACAGGGGGCATCCATGGCTACACCTTC. Translation: CASGGPSGTGGIHGYTF.

The chain is built from TRBV7-9 and TRBJ1-6, with D tentatively TRBD1 (5 bases). Germline V lookup: CDR1 SEHNR, CDR2 FQNEAQ (reference sequence). The CDR3 length is 15 residues. Trimming cost V 6 bases and J 7 bases, with 16 bases left between them. CDR3 nucleotide sequence: TGTGCCAGCAGGGACACAGACAGTGGGAATTCACCCCTCCACTTT. It encodes CASRDTDSGNSPLHF.

The genes are TRBV7-2 and TRBJ1-5, with D possibly being TRBD1 (5 bases). The CDR3 runs 15 residues. V lost 1 base and J lost 1, with 8 bases in between. Germline CDR1 reads SGHTA; CDR2 reads FQGNSA. As DNA, the CDR3 is TGTGCCAGCAGCTTAGTCGACAGAAGCAATCAGCCCCAGCATTTT. This gives the protein CASSLVDRSNQPQHF. Filled out from reference TRBV7-2 and TRBJ1-5, the complete variable domain reads GAGVSQSPSNKVTEKGKDVELRCDPISGHTALYWYRQSLGQGLEFLIYFQGNSAPDKSGLPSDRFSAERTGGSVSTLTIQRTQQEDSAVYLCASSLVDRSNQPQHFGDGTRLSIL.

The chain carries TRBV27 and TRBJ2-1; D is possibly TRBD1 (5 bases). Germline V lookup: CDR1 MNHEY, CDR2 SMNVEV (reference sequence). Trimming took off 6 bases at V and 8 bases at J, with 11 bases between the two ends. This CDR3 is built from 12 residues. The CDR3 region has the DNA TGTGCCAGCAGCCGAACCAGGGATGAGCAGTTCTTC. It specifies CASSRTRDEQFF.

This clone was recorded a few times. This chain uses TRBV28 with TRBJ2-1; D remains ambiguous. The CDR3 length is 11 residues. The V gene's germline CDR1 is MDHEN and CDR2 SYDVKM. Trimming cost V 4 bases and J 8 bases, with 6 bases left between them. In DNA, the CDR3 is TGTGCCAGCAGTTCCCTCTATGAGCAGTTCTTC. Its translation is CASSSLYEQFF.

The chain joins TRBV28 to TRBJ1-1; D is undetermined. The CDR3 runs 12 residues. The ends were cut back, 6 bases at V and 1 base at J, with 6 bases in the middle. Germline CDR1 reads MDHEN; CDR2 reads SYDVKM. The CDR3 region is CASRPQNTEAFF. For the CDR3, the DNA is TGTGCCAGCAGACCACAGAACACTGAAGCTTTCTTT.

V is TRBV30 and J is TRBJ2-6; 10 bases are shared with TRBD1. The CDR3 loop spans 18 amino acids. J was trimmed by 1 base and V by 3 bases; bases with no gene match: 9. Germline CDR1 reads GTSNPN; CDR2 reads SVGIG (reference sequence). CDR3 residues: CAWRAGQGGYSGANVLTF. The CDR3 bases are TGTGCCTGGAGAGCAGGACAGGGGGGTTATTCTGGGGCCAACGTCCTGACTTTC.

The gene calls are TRBV5-4 and TRBJ2-5; a possible D gene is TRBD1 (6 bases). CDR1 is SGHNT and CDR2 is YYREEE in the germline V gene (reference sequence). This CDR3 comprises 13 residues. Trimming cost V 3 bases and J 2 bases, with 8 bases left between them. CDR3 nucleotide sequence: TGTGCCAGCAGCTCCGGACAGCAAGAGACCCAGTACTTC. Translation gives CASSSGQQETQYF. The whole variable domain, filled in from reference TRBV5-4 and TRBJ2-5, reads ETGVTQSPTHLIKTRGQQVTLRCSSQSGHNTVSWYQQALGQGPQFIFQYYREEENGRGNFPPRFSGLQFPNYSSELNVNALELDDSALYLCASSSGQQETQYFGPGTRLLVL.

V usage is TRBV28 and J usage is TRBJ2-1; 15 positions agree with TRBD2. Per germline, CDR1 MDHEN and CDR2 SYDVKM. J gave up 4 bases and V 6 bases, and 7 bases lay outside the gene matches. This CDR3 region has 17 residues. The CDR3 here is CASSGLAGGNAYNEQFF. The CDR3 DNA is TGTGCCAGCAGCGGACTAGCGGGAGGGAACGCTTACAATGAGCAGTTCTTC.

V is TRBV30 and J is TRBJ1-1; 12 positions match TRBD1. There are 14 residues in the CDR3. V gave up 2 bases and J gave up 4 bases; unmatched junction bases: 2. Germline CDR1 is GTSNPN and CDR2 is SVGIG (reference sequence). DNA of the CDR3: TGTGCCTGGAGTAGGGGACAGGGGGCCACTGAAGCTTTCTTT. Translating it yields CAWSRGQGATEAFF.

This clone was detected a few times. J is TRBJ1-5 and V is TRBV6-1; TRBD1 matches 8 bases. The CDR3 covers 16 residues. From germline, CDR1 is MNHNS and CDR2 SASEGT. V trimming: 1 base; J trimming: 4 bases; junction bases outside the gene matches: 6. The chain's CDR3 is CASSEVLDRENQPQHF. CDR3 bases: TGTGCCAGCAGTGAAGTCCTGGACAGGGAGAATCAGCCCCAGCATTTT.

The chain is built from TRBV9 and TRBJ1-1; 7 nucleotides align to TRBD1. Germline V gene lookup returns CDR1 SGDLS and CDR2 YYNGEE. The CDR3 covers 15 residues. The V and J ends lost 0 bases and 5 bases, in that order; junction bases with no gene match: 7. The CDR3 protein is CASSVVEGAATEAFF. The CDR3 nucleotides read TGTGCCAGCAGCGTAGTCGAGGGGGCTGCGACTGAAGCTTTCTTT.

This chain links TRBV7-8 with TRBJ1-2; 7 bases are shared with TRBD1. The CDR3 totals 19 residues. Germline V gene data show CDR1 as SGHVS and CDR2 as FQNEAQ. The V gene end was trimmed by 5 bases and the J gene end by 8 bases; junction bases not matched to a gene: 26. CDR3 loop: CASSPPPPGQITGPYGYTF. The DNA for the CDR3 is TGTGCCAGCAGCCCACCACCCCCGGGACAGATAACAGGGCCTTACGGCTACACCTTC.